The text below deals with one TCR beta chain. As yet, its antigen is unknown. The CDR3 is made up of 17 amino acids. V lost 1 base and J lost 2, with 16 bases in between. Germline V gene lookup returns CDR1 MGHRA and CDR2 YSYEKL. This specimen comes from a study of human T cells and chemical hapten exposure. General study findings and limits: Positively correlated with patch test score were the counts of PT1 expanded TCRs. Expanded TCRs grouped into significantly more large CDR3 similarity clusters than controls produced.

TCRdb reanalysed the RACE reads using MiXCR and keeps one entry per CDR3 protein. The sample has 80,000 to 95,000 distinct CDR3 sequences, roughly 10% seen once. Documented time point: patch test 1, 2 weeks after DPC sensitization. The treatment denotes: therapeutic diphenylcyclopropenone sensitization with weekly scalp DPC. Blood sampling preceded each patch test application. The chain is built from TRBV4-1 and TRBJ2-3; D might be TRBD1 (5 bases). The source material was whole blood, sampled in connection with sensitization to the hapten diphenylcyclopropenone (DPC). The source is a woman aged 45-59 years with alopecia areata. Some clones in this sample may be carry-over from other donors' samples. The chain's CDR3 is CASSQGRQGGPTDTQYF. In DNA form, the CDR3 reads TGCGCCAGCAGCCAAGGGCGGCAGGGCGGACCCACAGATACGCAGTATTTT.